This T cell receptor (beta chain) was obtained from a study of blood T cell repertoires in COVID-19. Study-level information: T cells, B-cell-depleted T cells, or PBMCs provided the cDNA or gDNA that served as material.

This clone was seen only once. Germline V lookup: CDR1 SNHLY, CDR2 FYNNEI. The CDR3 runs to 13 residues. The V end was cut by 9 bases, the J end by 1 base, with 9 bases between. In the authors' workflow: Estimates of nucleated cell counts were drawn from the amplification of reference gene primers. TCRdb's table, derived via immunoSEQ multiplex PCR, lists solely in-frame clones and lacks some. V, J and clone size reflect that table, while D and trimming were determined from the DNA. The sample carries hundreds of thousands of clones, approximately 90% recorded once. All enrollees were roughly 18 to 89 years old and from fewer than 25 US areas.

Material: PBMCs or T cells enriched from blood (not recorded which). This TCR came from a woman between 18 and 29 years old who had recovered from COVID-19. V and J are TRBV2 and TRBJ1-4; possibly TRBD1 for D (5 bases). Written as DNA, the CDR3 is TGTGCCAGGGGGGACTTAACTAATGAAAAACTGTTTTTT. Protein product: CARGDLTNEKLFF.